This TCR beta chain was recovered during a study of shared clonotypes between healthy human individuals. Libraries were prepared by immunoSEQ multiplex PCR; TCRdb keeps only in-frame clonotypes and omits some of them. The sample lists 600,000 to 700,000 clones; around three quarters were seen once. This clone was recorded only once. Germline V gives CDR1 SGHTA, CDR2 FQGNSA. This CDR3 contains 13 residues. V dropped 5 bases and J dropped 8 bases, with 15 bases sitting between them. This clonotype was obtained from a woman in her thirties in good health. The chain couples TRBV7-2 to TRBJ1-2, with D uncertain. Sequencing was done on a sample of memory CD4+ T cells sorted from blood. This sample's subset: CD45RA-negative fraction. This CDR3 reads CASSPYLHEGYTF. CDR3 nucleotides: TGTGCCAGCAGCCCTTACCTCCATGAGGGCTACACCTTC.